This TCR beta chain was recorded in a study of shared clonotypes between healthy human individuals. Study overall: For every donor, three CD4 naive, three CD4 memory, two CD8 naive and one CD8 memory plates were used.

Notes on the study in general: In general, naive subsets displayed greater estimated richness than memory subsets did.

V was pared by 2 bases and J by 2 bases, with 18 bases between. CDR3 length equals 17 residues. Germline loops: CDR1 MDHEN, CDR2 SYDVKM. Per sorted-subset replicate PCR, input was around 220 ng DNA, representing around 30,000 T cell genomes. TCRdb keeps only in-frame clones here, not all; method: immunoSEQ multiplex PCR. The sample lists some 630,000 clones, 95% to 97% occurring once. CD8 cells regarded as naive lacked CD45RO, were positively chosen for CCR7, and omitted terminally differentiated effector memory CD45RA+ cells. As regards this clone: What it recognizes is unknown.

The source material was naive CD8+ T cells sorted from blood. This chain uses TRBV28 with TRBJ1-1; the D gene is possibly TRBD1 (5 bases). The receptor comes from a woman aged 25 to 39 in good health. The CDR3 protein is CASSLISSGVGNTEAFF. DNA for the CDR3: TGTGCCAGCAGTTTAATCTCGTCGGGGGTAGGTAACACTGAAGCTTTCTTT.